This record looks at one T cell receptor beta chain sequence and its context. Its antigen is undetermined. Each CDR3 protein is one row after TCRdb ran MiXCR on the RT-PCR reads. The sample has some 500,000 distinct CDR3 sequences, about an eighth seen once. The entry originates in a study of response to subunit inactivated influenza vaccine. V shed 5 bases and J shed 4 bases, with 18 bases lying between them. Germline CDR1 reads MNHNS; CDR2 reads SASEGT. The CDR3 spans 15 residues. Study-level results: Each seasonal flu vaccination may recruit only limited new T cells, authors suggested.

This TCR was sampled from a man aged 50 to 59 who received an inactivated influenza vaccine. The sequencing here drew on PBMCs from blood, taken roughly 46 days after vaccination. The chain links TRBV6-1 to TRBJ2-7; possible D gene TRBD1, 5 bases. The DNA of the CDR3 is TGTGCCAGCAGTCGCCTGATGGGGCAGGGTTACGAGCAGTACTTC. It yields the protein CASSRLMGQGYEQYF.